The T cell receptor beta chain described here comes from a study of CD8 T cells in ankylosing spondylitis. Study-level results: Earlier literature documents some of the motif variants in reactive arthritis synovial fluid and blood.

V was trimmed by 0 bases and J by 2 bases, leaving 9 bases between them. Germline values: CDR1 SGHRS, CDR2 YFSETQ. The CDR3 is 15 amino acids. TCRdb reanalysed the 5' RACE reads using MiXCR and keeps one entry per CDR3 protein. The table includes 300,000 to 400,000 distinct CDR3 sequences, 20% detected once. This clonotype was recorded a few times. No antigen is known for it. The sequence came from a male donor with ankylosing spondylitis or in good health (not recorded which). The chain carries TRBV5-1 and TRBJ2-1, with unresolved D. The sequenced sample consisted of blood, either unsorted or a sorted T cell fraction (not recorded which). The CDR3 bases are TGCGCCAGCAGCTTGGCAGGATCCCCCTACAATGAGCAGTTCTTC. Translated, it gives CASSLAGSPYNEQFF.